Presented here are 2 T cell receptor beta chains from one specimen sequenced in a study of cytomegalovirus exposure and HLA in healthy donors. Primers for the PCR totalled 60 Vbeta and 13 Jbeta. The assay was immunoSEQ multiplex PCR, and TCRdb's table has in-frame clones only and misses some. The sample carries about 130,000 clones, approximately 82% recorded once. The sequencing input was PBMCs. The receptor source for this set is a female donor in good health and CMV-seronegative.

The chain has TRBV9 and TRBJ2-7; 8 nucleotides line up with TRBD1. The CDR3 covers 16 residues. Losses at the gene ends were 4 bases for V and 4 bases for J; bases not matched to a gene: 13. Germline V lookup: CDR1 SGDLS, CDR2 YYNGEE. The CDR3 DNA sequence: TGTGCCAGCAGCCCTTCGGACAGGGACGTTGAGTACGAGCAGTACTTC. Residues: CASSPSDRDVEYEQYF.

A few counts support this clone. The chain employs TRBV2 and TRBJ2-7; TRBD2 matches at 14 bases. CDR3 size: 15 residues. Looked up from germline, CDR1 is SNHLY and CDR2 is FYNNEI. V lost 4 bases to trimming and J lost 3 bases; unmatched junction nucleotides: 2. Written as DNA, the CDR3 is TGTGCCAGCAGTGCCGGGACTAGCGGGAGCTACGAGCAGTACTTC. This translates into CASSAGTSGSYEQYF.